This section outlines one T cell receptor beta chain sequence together with its context. Its antigen is currently unknown. The data were taken from a study of cytomegalovirus exposure and HLA in healthy donors. Only in-frame clones appear in the TCRdb table, and some are missing; sequencing was by immunoSEQ multiplex PCR. The data show around 150,000 clones, roughly 95% seen once. The CDR3 length is 16 residues. CDR1 and CDR2 from the germline V gene are MNHEY and SMNVEV (reference sequence). V shed 3 bases and J 4 bases; nucleotides not matched to a gene: 8. The study, taken as a whole, reports: TCR beta chains numbering approximately 150 were designated cytomegalovirus-associated.

The sequenced material came from PBMCs. The clonotype originates from a woman under 30 in good health and CMV-seronegative. V usage is TRBV27 and J usage is TRBJ1-1, with 10 bases lining up with TRBD1. CDR3 DNA: TGTGCCAGCAGTTTCCGACAGGGGGCGCGCGGCACTGAAGCTTTCTTT. Its translation is CASSFRQGARGTEAFF.